Shown below are 21 T cell receptor beta chains from a single sample sequenced in a study of blood T cell repertoires in COVID-19. Assay used: immunoSEQ multiplex PCR; TCRdb lists only in-frame clones, some missing. Counted here are 150,000 to 200,000 clones, over 75% occurring once; the ten biggest clones make up roughly 10%. Input material: peripheral blood. The receptor set was obtained from a human donor in a cohort sampled during active COVID-19.

This chain connects TRBV25-1 to TRBJ2-6; unclear D gene. Trimming stripped 7 bases from V and 0 bases from J, with 4 bases between. Germline V gene data show CDR1 as MGHDK and CDR2 as SYGVNS. The CDR3 runs 13 residues. CDR3 region: CASKLSGANVLTF. DNA for the CDR3: TGTGCCAGCAAGCTCTCTGGGGCCAACGTCCTGACTTTC.

In DNA form, the CDR3 reads TGTGCTAGTGGTCCTGGGGCTAGCGGGGGGAGCACCGGGGAGCTGTTTTTT. Protein sequence: CASGPGASGGSTGELFF. This sequence joins TRBV12-5 and TRBJ2-2, with 11 bases aligning to TRBD2. Germline CDR1 and CDR2: LGHNT and FRNRAP. The CDR3 totals 17 residues. After removal of 5 bases from V and 4 bases from J, the junction contained 9 bases not matched to a gene.

This rearrangement joins TRBV5-4 to TRBJ2-7; 9 nucleotides agree with TRBD1. J was trimmed by 3 bases and V by 4 bases; bases with no gene match: 11. The germline gives CDR1 SGHNT, CDR2 YYREEE (reference sequence). The CDR3 runs 16 residues. In DNA, the CDR3 is TGTGCCAGCAGCCAGAGGAGGGGACAGGGCGTCTACGAGCAGTACTTC. Protein: CASSQRRGQGVYEQYF.

The chain carries TRBV3-1 (or the pseudogene TRBV3-2) and TRBJ2-1, with TRBD2 matching over 7 bases. The CDR3 runs 14 residues. The germline V gene has CDR1 LGHDT and CDR2 YNNKEL (reference sequence). V lost 0 bases to trimming and J lost 12 bases; unmatched junction nucleotides: 8. CDR3 in amino acids: CASSQDPRSGGQFF. CDR3 nucleotide sequence: TGTGCCAGCAGCCAAGATCCCCGGTCGGGAGGGCAGTTCTTC.

The table lists this clone with a few counts. The chain combines TRBV2 with TRBJ1-1, with D tentatively TRBD1 (5 bases). The CDR3 sequence is 14 residues long. Germline V gene lookup returns CDR1 SNHLY and CDR2 FYNNEI. V lost 2 bases and J lost 4, with 11 bases in between. The CDR3 DNA reads TGTGCCAGCAGTGAAAGGTTCGGGGGCACTGAAGCTTTCTTT. Its protein is CASSERFGGTEAFF.

The chain has TRBV5-8 and TRBJ1-5, with a possible D match to TRBD1 (5 bases). The V end was cut by 0 bases, the J end by 0 bases, with 10 bases between. CDR3 length: 16 amino acids. Per the germline V gene, CDR1 is SGHTS and CDR2 is YDEGEE. The CDR3 sequence: CASSLGQGYSNQPQHF. As DNA, the CDR3 is TGTGCCAGCAGCTTGGGGCAGGGTTATAGCAATCAGCCCCAGCATTTT.

This clone was observed once. Other nucleotide sequences from this sample produce the same CDR3. This sequence joins TRBV11-2 and TRBJ2-7, with D perhaps matching TRBD1 (6 bases). The CDR3 covers 14 residues. Germline V lookup: CDR1 SGHAT, CDR2 FQNNGV. V dropped 5 bases and J dropped 0 bases, with 11 bases sitting between them. The CDR3 loop reads CASSPGQLSYEQYF. CDR3 nucleotide sequence: TGTGCCAGCAGCCCCGGACAGCTCTCCTACGAGCAGTACTTC.

The CDR3 region has the DNA TGCAGCGTTGAAGGAGCGGCTAGCGGGGGTTACGAGCAGTACTTC. It encodes CSVEGAASGGYEQYF. This chain links TRBV29-1 with TRBJ2-7; 10 nucleotides match TRBD2. Germline V CDR1 and CDR2: SQVTM, ANQGSEA. The CDR3 runs 15 residues. V shed 1 base, J shed 4 bases, and the junction held 7 bases outside the gene matches.

This clone was detected a few times. V gene TRBV2 combines with J gene TRBJ1-1; TRBD1 matches at 10 bases. J lost 3 bases, V lost 7 bases, and 2 bases had no gene match. The CDR3 covers 13 residues. Germline loops: CDR1 SNHLY, CDR2 FYNNEI. The CDR3 is CASMGQGYTEAFF. CDR3 nucleotides: TGTGCCAGCATGGGACAGGGGTACACTGAAGCTTTCTTT.

The chain has TRBV4-3 and TRBJ2-3, with 11 bases aligning to TRBD2. Trimming removed 3 bases from V and 7 bases from J; junction bases left unmatched: 6. Germline-derived CDR1 and CDR2 are LGHNA and YSLEER. This CDR3 region has 15 residues. The CDR3 DNA reads TGCGCCAGCAGCCAGTTAGCGGGGGGGCTTAATACGCAGTATTTT. Amino acids: CASSQLAGGLNTQYF.

The chain joins TRBV9 to TRBJ1-4; 10 bases match TRBD1. Trimming removed 4 bases from V and 5 bases from J; junction bases left unmatched: 5. The CDR3 has 15 residues. In germline, CDR1 is SGDLS, CDR2 YYNGEE. For the CDR3, the DNA is TGTGCCAGCAGCTCTTCGGACAGGGGGAATGAAAAACTGTTTTTT. This translates into CASSSSDRGNEKLFF.

The J gene is TRBJ1-5, the V gene TRBV5-6; 8 nucleotides align to TRBD1. Germline V gives CDR1 SGHDT, CDR2 YYEEEE. The ends lost 4 bases at V and 0 bases at J; junction bases unmatched: 3. This CDR3 spans 15 amino acids. The CDR3 loop is CASSKTGDSNQPQHF. CDR3 sequence (DNA): TGTGCCAGCAGCAAGACAGGGGATAGCAATCAGCCCCAGCATTTT.

The V and J genes are TRBV20-1 and TRBJ1-5, with D uncertain. V was clipped by 3 bases and J by 5 bases, with 8 bases between them. The CDR3 is made up of 12 amino acids. Germline V gene lookup returns CDR1 DFQATT and CDR2 SNEGSKA (reference sequence). CDR3 amino acids: CSASSTDQPQHF. CDR3 nucleotide sequence: TGCAGTGCTAGTTCCACGGATCAGCCCCAGCATTTT.

V is TRBV24-1 and J is TRBJ2-2, with 11 bases lining up with TRBD2. V lost 7 bases, J lost 3 bases, and 0 bases stayed unmatched. Germline values: CDR1 KGHDR, CDR2 SFDVKD. The CDR3 contains 14 residues. CDR3 amino acids: CATRLAGDTGELFF. DNA for the CDR3: TGTGCCACCAGACTAGCGGGGGACACCGGGGAGCTGTTTTTT.

The chain couples TRBV6-5 to TRBJ2-3; D remains ambiguous. CDR3 size: 16 residues. The germline V gene encodes CDR1 MNHEY and CDR2 SVGAGI. V was shortened by 4 bases and J by 0 bases, with 14 bases between the two germline ends. The CDR3 coding sequence is TGTGCCAGCAGTTGGAGTCAAACCTCTAGCACAGATACGCAGTATTTT. This sequence encodes CASSWSQTSSTDTQYF.

The V and J genes are TRBV5-8 and TRBJ2-2; 7 bases match TRBD2. This CDR3 spans 15 amino acids. CDR1 SGHTS and CDR2 YDEGEE come from the germline V gene. J gave up 9 bases and V 0 bases, and 8 bases lay outside the gene matches. The CDR3 protein is CASSLARGEFWELFF. As DNA, the CDR3 is TGTGCCAGCAGCTTGGCACGGGGGGAGTTCTGGGAGCTGTTTTTT.

The chain has TRBV6-5 and TRBJ2-1, with TRBD1 matching over 10 bases. The CDR3 has 15 residues. V lost 6 bases and J lost 5; bases outside the gene matches: 7. Germline CDR1 and CDR2: MNHEY and SVGAGI. CDR3 DNA: TGTGCCAGCAGGGCCGGGACAGGGGTAAACAATGAGCAGTTCTTC. It encodes CASRAGTGVNNEQFF.

The J gene is TRBJ2-1, the V gene TRBV6-5, with 7 positions matching TRBD2. This CDR3 is 15 amino acids long. CDR1 and CDR2 (germline): MNHEY, SVGAGI. V was pared by 0 bases and J by 4 bases, with 3 bases of the junction left unmatched. CDR3 sequence: CASSYSSGTYNEQFF. CDR3 in DNA: TGTGCCAGCAGTTACTCGAGCGGGACTTACAATGAGCAGTTCTTC.

In its sample, this clone was seen a few times. This chain links TRBV18 with TRBJ1-6; 8 bases are shared with TRBD1. The CDR3 runs to 14 residues. Trimming removed 4 bases from V and 10 bases from J; junction bases left unmatched: 6. Germline CDR1 is KGHSH and CDR2 is LQKENI. The CDR3 nucleotides read TGTGCCAGCTCACGGACAGGGCTAGAATCACCCCTCCACTTT. It codes for CASSRTGLESPLHF.

The V gene is TRBV4-3, the J gene TRBJ2-1, with D possibly TRBD2 on 5 matching bases. Trimming took off 0 bases at V and 12 bases at J, with 15 bases between the two ends. The germline CDR1 and CDR2 sequences are LGHNA and YSLEER. This CDR3 region has 14 residues. The DNA for the CDR3 is TGCGCCAGCAGCCAAGAGGGCCGGTTGGGAGTGCAGTTCTTC. Residues: CASSQEGRLGVQFF.

This chain uses TRBV24-1 with TRBJ2-3, with 13 positions matching TRBD2. The CDR3 is 19 amino acids. The V gene end was trimmed by 0 bases and the J gene end by 1 base; junction bases not matched to a gene: 6. Germline V lookup: CDR1 KGHDR, CDR2 SFDVKD. The CDR3 region is CATSDLTSGGGLRTDTQYF. DNA for the CDR3: TGTGCCACCAGTGATTTGACTAGCGGGGGGGGCTTACGCACAGATACGCAGTATTTT.